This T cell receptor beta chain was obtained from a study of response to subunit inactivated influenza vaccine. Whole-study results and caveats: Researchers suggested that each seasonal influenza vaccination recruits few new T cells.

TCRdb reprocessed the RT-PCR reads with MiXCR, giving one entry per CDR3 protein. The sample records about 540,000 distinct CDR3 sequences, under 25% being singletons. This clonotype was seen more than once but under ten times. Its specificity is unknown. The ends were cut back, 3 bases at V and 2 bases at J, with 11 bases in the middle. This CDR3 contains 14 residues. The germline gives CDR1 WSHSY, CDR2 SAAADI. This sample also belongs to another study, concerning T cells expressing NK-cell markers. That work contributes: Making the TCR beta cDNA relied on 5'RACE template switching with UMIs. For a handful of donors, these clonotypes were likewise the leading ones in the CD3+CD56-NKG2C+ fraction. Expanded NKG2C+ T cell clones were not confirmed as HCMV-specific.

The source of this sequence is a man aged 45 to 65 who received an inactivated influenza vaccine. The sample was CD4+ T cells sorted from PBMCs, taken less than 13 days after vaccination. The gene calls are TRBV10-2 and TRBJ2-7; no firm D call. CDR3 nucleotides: TGCGCCAGCAGTGAAACGTGGGCTACCTACGAGCAGTACTTC. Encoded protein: CASSETWATYEQYF.